This T cell receptor (beta chain) was retrieved from a study of early T cells in non-severe SARS-CoV-2 infection. Across the study: Sequencing targeted bulk RNA from unsorted whole blood, leaving chains unpaired.

J gave up 8 bases and V 4 bases, and 14 bases lay outside the gene matches. CDR1 SGHDT and CDR2 YYEEEE come from the germline V gene. The CDR3 runs 15 residues. This clonotype ranks as medium-sized (0.01 to 0.1%). Researchers tagged individual cDNA molecules with unique molecular identifiers. In TCRdb, the 5' RACE reads were re-called with MiXCR into one record per CDR3 protein. The profile shows about 54,000 distinct CDR3 sequences, 6.5% to 7.5% of them singletons. The input for sequencing was whole blood, taken at baseline. The origin of this receptor is an adult who was a healthcare worker with PCR-confirmed SARS-CoV-2 infection or an uninfected control (not recorded which). V gene TRBV5-6 combines with J gene TRBJ1-2; 7 bases are a match to TRBD1. CDR3 bases: TGTGCCAGCAGCCCCATCGCCGACAGGGTTCTCGGCTACACCTTC. It is translated as CASSPIADRVLGYTF.